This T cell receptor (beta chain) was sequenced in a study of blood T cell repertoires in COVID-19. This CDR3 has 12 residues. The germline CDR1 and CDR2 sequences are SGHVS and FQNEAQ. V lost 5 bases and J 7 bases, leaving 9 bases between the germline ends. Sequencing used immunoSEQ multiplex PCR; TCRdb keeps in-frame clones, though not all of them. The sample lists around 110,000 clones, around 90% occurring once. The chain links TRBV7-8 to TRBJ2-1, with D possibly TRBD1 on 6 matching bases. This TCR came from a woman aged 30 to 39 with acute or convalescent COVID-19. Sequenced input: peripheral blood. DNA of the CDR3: TGTGCCAGCAGCCTCGGACAGAATGAGCAGTTCTTC. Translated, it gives CASSLGQNEQFF.